These 14 T cell receptor beta chains came from one sample sequenced in a study of post-analysis software for immune sequencing data. These receptors lack a known antigen. Unique molecular identifiers tagged the TCR beta cDNA libraries. TCRdb recomputed calls from the PCR reads with MiXCR, one row per CDR3 protein. Of approximately 260,000 distinct CDR3 sequences in the sample, roughly a third were seen once. Broader study findings: There were roughly 5 TRBV segments more frequent in patients than controls, and TRBV5-6, TRBV5-1 and TRBV20-1 were among them.

Sample: blood. The source of these receptors is a girl aged 5 to 17 with multiple sclerosis.

V is TRBV5-1 and J is TRBJ1-2; no definite D call. The CDR3 contains 14 residues. Between the trimmed V and J ends, which lost 4 bases and 0 bases, there was a span of 10 bases. Looked up from germline, CDR1 is SGHRS and CDR2 is YFSETQ. The CDR3 region has the DNA TGCGCCAGCAGCCTGGGAGTAACTAACTATGGCTACACCTTC. This gives the protein CASSLGVTNYGYTF.

This clonotype was picked up many times. The chain couples TRBV25-1 to TRBJ2-5; perhaps TRBD2 as D (6 bases). Germline CDR1 MGHDK, CDR2 SYGVNS. Trimming removed 2 bases from V and 0 bases from J, with 10 bases in between. The CDR3 is 15 amino acids. The CDR3 is CASSEGRGNQETQYF. DNA for the CDR3: TGTGCCAGCAGTGAAGGGCGGGGAAACCAAGAGACCCAGTACTTC.

This clonotype was seen more than once but under ten times. Possible read error: a much larger clone is one base away. V is TRBV20-1 and J is TRBJ2-5; possibly TRBD1 for D (5 bases). The CDR3 loop spans 14 amino acids. Looked up from germline, CDR1 is DFQATT and CDR2 is SNEGSKA (reference sequence). V was clipped by 0 bases and J by 2 bases, with 10 bases between them. CDR3 nucleotides: TGCAGTGCTAGAGAGGTGCAGGGACAAGAGACCCAGTACTTC. Protein: CSAREVQGQETQYF.

The chain employs TRBV12-3 or TRBV12-4 and TRBJ1-1; D may be TRBD1 (5 bases). The CDR3 length is 14 residues. Trimming removed 7 bases at V and 6 bases at J, with 18 bases between. The chain's CDR3 is CASTQERGDSEAFF. The CDR3 bases are TGTGCCAGCACCCAGGAGCGGGGCGACTCTGAAGCTTTCTTT.

The chain is built from TRBV29-1 and TRBJ2-2; perhaps TRBD2 as D (6 bases). Trimming left V 5 bases short and J 3 bases short, with 13 bases between. CDR1 and CDR2 (germline): SQVTM, ANQGSEA. The CDR3 has 14 residues. The CDR3 DNA is TGCAGCGTTAGGAGGGATTCTGACACCGGGGAGCTGTTTTTT. As protein: CSVRRDSDTGELFF.

This clonotype has at least ten counts. The chain combines TRBV4-2 with TRBJ1-1; a possible D gene is TRBD1 (6 bases). The V gene lost 4 bases and the J gene lost 8 bases, with 17 bases spanning the gap. The germline CDR1 and CDR2 sequences are LGHNA and YNFKEQ. The CDR3 sequence is 14 residues long. DNA for the CDR3: TGTGCCAGCAGCCGACCCGTACAGGGCCTGGAAGCTTTCTTT. Residues: CASSRPVQGLEAFF.

The CDR3 DNA reads TGTGCCAGCAGCGATTATCCAGTGCAGTTCTTC. This encodes CASSDYPVQFF. The chain links TRBV7-9 to TRBJ2-1, with no clear D. Germline V gives CDR1 SEHNR, CDR2 FQNEAQ (reference sequence). The V gene lost 5 bases and the J gene lost 12 bases, with 11 bases spanning the gap. CDR3 length: 11 residues.

This sequence joins TRBV5-1 and TRBJ2-4; D might be TRBD1 or TRBD2, each matching 5 bases. This CDR3 is built from 14 residues. CDR1 and CDR2 from the germline V gene are SGHRS and YFSETQ. Trimming removed 2 bases at V and 6 bases at J, with 12 bases between. The DNA for the CDR3 is TGCGCCAGCAGCTTTACAGGACTCGGAAACATTCAGTACTTC. Protein product: CASSFTGLGNIQYF. The full variable domain, completed using reference TRBV5-1 and TRBJ2-4, is KAGVTQTPRYLIKTRGQQVTLSCSPISGHRSVSWYQQTPGQGLQFLFEYFSETQRNKGNFPGRFSGRQFSNSRSEMNVSTLELGDSALYLCASSFTGLGNIQYFGAGTRLSVL.

This clonotype appeared many times. V gene TRBV7-2 combines with J gene TRBJ1-6, with TRBD1 as a possible D gene (5 bases). The CDR3 has 14 residues. Germline values: CDR1 SGHTA, CDR2 FQGNSA. The V end was cut by 3 bases, the J end by 7 bases, with 10 bases between. CDR3 sequence reads: CASSLGTANSPLHF. The CDR3 DNA follows: TGTGCCAGCAGCTTGGGGACGGCGAATTCACCCCTCCACTTT.

In its sample, this clonotype was seen a few times. One junction end disagrees with the germline gene, perhaps due to a read error. The chain's CDR3 is CAGSLGGATNEKLFF. CDR3 coding DNA: TGTGCCGGCAGTTTAGGGGGCGCAACTAATGAAAAACTGTTTTTT. The chain couples TRBV28 to TRBJ1-4, with 7 nucleotides matching TRBD1. Looked up from germline, CDR1 is MDHEN and CDR2 is SYDVKM. The CDR3 is 15 amino acids.

Only a few counts were recorded for this clonotype. The chain couples TRBV4-1 to TRBJ2-2; no clear D. From germline, CDR1 is MGHRA and CDR2 YSYEKL. The CDR3 runs 14 residues. Trimming took 0 bases from V and 4 from J, leaving 6 bases between them. The CDR3 DNA sequence: TGCGCCAGCAGCCAAGATCCGGTCACCGGGGAGCTGTTTTTT. It encodes CASSQDPVTGELFF.

V usage is TRBV10-3 and J usage is TRBJ2-6, with 7 bases fitting TRBD1. The CDR3 contains 18 residues. The V and J ends lost 3 bases and 2 bases, in that order; junction bases with no gene match: 10. Germline V lookup: CDR1 ENHRY, CDR2 SYGVKD. In nucleotides, the CDR3 is TGTGCCATCAGTGACCCCGACAGGGAAGTAACTGGGGCCAACGTCCTGACTTTC. Its protein product is CAISDPDREVTGANVLTF.

The rearrangement uses TRBV29-1 and TRBJ2-7; a possible D gene is TRBD2 (7 bases). The J call is doubtful: the DNA matches TRBJ2-5 better. From germline, CDR1 is SQVTM and CDR2 ANQGSEA. CDR3 length: 13 amino acids. CDR3 coding DNA: TGCAGCGTTGAGGACAGCGGGGAAGAGACCCAGTACTTC. It specifies CSVEDSGEETQYF.

This clonotype was seen many times. V usage is TRBV20-1 and J usage is TRBJ1-5; D is unclear. V gave up 6 bases and J gave up 6 bases, with 24 bases separating them. The CDR3 is 16 residues long. Germline CDR1 reads DFQATT; CDR2 reads SNEGSKA (reference sequence). Here the CDR3 reads CSARLGGLVAGQPQHF. The CDR3 DNA reads TGCAGTGCCCGGTTAGGAGGTCTAGTCGCGGGTCAGCCCCAGCATTTT.